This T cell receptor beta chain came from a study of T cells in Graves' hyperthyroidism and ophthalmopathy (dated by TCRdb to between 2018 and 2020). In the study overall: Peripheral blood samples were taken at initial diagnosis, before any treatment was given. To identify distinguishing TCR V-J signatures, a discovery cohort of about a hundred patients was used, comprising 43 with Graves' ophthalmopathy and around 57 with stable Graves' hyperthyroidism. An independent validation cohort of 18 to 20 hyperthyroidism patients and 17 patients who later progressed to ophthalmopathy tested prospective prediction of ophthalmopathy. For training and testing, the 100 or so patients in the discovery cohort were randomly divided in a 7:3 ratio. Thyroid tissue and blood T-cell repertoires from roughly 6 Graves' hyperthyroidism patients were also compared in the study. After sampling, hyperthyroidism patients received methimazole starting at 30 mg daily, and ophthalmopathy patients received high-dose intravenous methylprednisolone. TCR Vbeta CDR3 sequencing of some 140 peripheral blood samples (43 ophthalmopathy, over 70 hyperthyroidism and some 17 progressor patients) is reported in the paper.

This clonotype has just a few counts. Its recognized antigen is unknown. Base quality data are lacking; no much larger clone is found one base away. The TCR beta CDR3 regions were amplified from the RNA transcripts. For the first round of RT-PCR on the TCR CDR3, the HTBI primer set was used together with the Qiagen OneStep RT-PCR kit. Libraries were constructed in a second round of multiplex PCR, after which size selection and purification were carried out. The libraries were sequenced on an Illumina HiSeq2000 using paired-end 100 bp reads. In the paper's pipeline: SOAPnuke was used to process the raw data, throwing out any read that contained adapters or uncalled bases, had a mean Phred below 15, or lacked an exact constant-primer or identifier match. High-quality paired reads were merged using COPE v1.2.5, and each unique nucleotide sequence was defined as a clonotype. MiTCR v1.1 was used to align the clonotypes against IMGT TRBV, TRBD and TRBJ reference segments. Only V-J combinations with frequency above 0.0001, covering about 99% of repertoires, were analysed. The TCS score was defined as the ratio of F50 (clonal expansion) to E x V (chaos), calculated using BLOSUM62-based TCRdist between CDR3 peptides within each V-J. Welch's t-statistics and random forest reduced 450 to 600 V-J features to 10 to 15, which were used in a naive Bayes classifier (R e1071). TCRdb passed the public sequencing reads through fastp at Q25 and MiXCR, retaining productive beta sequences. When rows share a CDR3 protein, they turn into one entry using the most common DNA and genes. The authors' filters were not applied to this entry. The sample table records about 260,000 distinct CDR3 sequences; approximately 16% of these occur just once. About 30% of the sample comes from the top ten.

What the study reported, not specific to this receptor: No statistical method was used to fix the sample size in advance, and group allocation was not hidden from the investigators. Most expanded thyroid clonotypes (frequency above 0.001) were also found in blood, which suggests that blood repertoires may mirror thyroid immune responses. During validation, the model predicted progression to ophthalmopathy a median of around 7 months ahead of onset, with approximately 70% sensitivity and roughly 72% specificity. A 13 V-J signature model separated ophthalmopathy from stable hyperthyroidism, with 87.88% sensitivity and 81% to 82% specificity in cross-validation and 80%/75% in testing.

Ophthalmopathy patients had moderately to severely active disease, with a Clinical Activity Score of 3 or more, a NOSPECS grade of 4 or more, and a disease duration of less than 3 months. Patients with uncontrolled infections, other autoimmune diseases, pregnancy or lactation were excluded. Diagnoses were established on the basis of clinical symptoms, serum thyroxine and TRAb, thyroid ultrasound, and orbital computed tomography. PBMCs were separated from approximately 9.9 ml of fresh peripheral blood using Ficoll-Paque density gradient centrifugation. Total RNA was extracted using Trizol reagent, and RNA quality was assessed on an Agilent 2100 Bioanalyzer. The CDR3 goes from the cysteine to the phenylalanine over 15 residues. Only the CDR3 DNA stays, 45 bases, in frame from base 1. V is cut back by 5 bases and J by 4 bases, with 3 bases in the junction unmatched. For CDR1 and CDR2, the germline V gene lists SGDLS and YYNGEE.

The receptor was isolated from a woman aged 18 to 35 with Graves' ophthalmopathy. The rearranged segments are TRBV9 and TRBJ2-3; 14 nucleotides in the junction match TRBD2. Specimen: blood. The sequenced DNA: TGTGCCAGCAGTGGGACTAGCGGGAGAGCAGATACGCAGTATTTT. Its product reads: CASSGTSGRADTQYF.